This TCR beta chain was recovered during a study of blood T cell repertoires in COVID-19 (dated by TCRdb to 2019 to 2021). Regarding the study in general: Samples covering the acute and convalescent phases of COVID-19 were provided by collaborators in the United States, Italy and Spain. The prospective study material was composed of cDNA or gDNA derived from T cells, B-cell-depleted T cells, or PBMCs. Deeply sampled blood TCRbeta repertoires from subjects exposed to, actively infected with, or recovered from COVID-19 were included in the dataset. A freely available public database, intended as a resource for researchers studying the immune response to SARS-CoV-2, is where the repertoires were released. Samples were obtained from the ongoing ImmuneRACE study (first 160 participants) and from over a thousand subjects provided by 6 global collaborators. Sample metadata almost always included a de-identified subject ID, COVID-19 status, age in years and sex. HLA class I and class II types, where available, came from metadata supplied by the sample provider rather than from assay-based typing.

What the authors observed across the whole study: Clinical and demographic metadata were provided uncurated, with the amount varying by source and participant.

About this clone itself: The target of this receptor is not known. No much larger clonotype is one base removed from it; base qualities were not supplied.

TCRbeta CDR3 regions were amplified from genomic DNA by means of the immunoSEQ Assay, a bias-controlled multiplex PCR. In the original analysis: Nucleated cell counts per sample were estimated from amplification of reference gene primers within the assay. To quantify the absolute abundance of each unique TCRbeta CDR3 rearrangement, sequence reads were collapsed and filtered. For each sample, productive Simpson clonality was calculated by taking the square root of Simpson's diversity index across productive rearrangements. TCRdb mirrors the immuneACCESS table, restricted to in-frame sequences. Some clones are absent from its copies; in checked studies, under half trace to an unresolved V gene, and the reason for the others is unknown. V, J and clone size are those of that table, while D and trimming were read from the DNA. This sample gives roughly 240,000 clones in total; about four fifths of them show up just once. 3% to 4.5% of the sample lies in the top ten.

Participants in the prospective study were enrolled through a virtual design, were aged about 18 to 100 years, and lived in roughly 25 United States geographic areas. In the prospective study, participants were assigned to cohorts based on the clinical history participants reported in a screening survey and a study questionnaire. Exposed participants had been in contact with someone with a PCR-confirmed or clinician-diagnosed COVID-19 case within 2 weeks of study entry. Each participant in the prospective study had whole blood, serum and a nasopharyngeal or oropharyngeal swab collected by mobile phlebotomists. Participants in the prospective study had the option to provide additional blood draws and questionnaires over a roughly 2-month period. Prospective study blood samples were shipped either frozen or at room temperature before DNA extraction. In the germline V gene (reference sequence), CDR1 corresponds to SEHNR and CDR2 to FQNEAQ. Unmatched junction bases come to 4, with V trimmed by 5 bases and J by 3 bases. The CDR3 has 13 amino acids, counting the end cysteine and phenylalanine. The CDR3 DNA has 39 bases and is translated from base 1.

The clonotype originates from a woman in her thirties or forties who had been exposed to COVID-19. Specimen: PBMCs or T cells enriched from blood (not recorded which). The sequence joins TRBV7-9 to TRBJ2-7, with 7 central nucleotides matching TRBD1. The sequenced DNA is TGTGCCAGCAGCCCCGGGACAGACTACGAGCAGTACTTC. It is translated as CASSPGTDYEQYF.